A selection of T cell receptor beta chains follows, all from one sample in a study of blood T cells in healthy people across ages. TCRdb re-called the 5' RACE reads through MiXCR, storing one row per CDR3 protein. Among about 1.8 million distinct CDR3 sequences, about 49% were seen once, and the ten largest hold approximately 2.1%. Input material: blood. The origin of the receptors is a middle-aged woman in good health. Both conserved end residues are part of each CDR3. The D gene is left open where the match is weak. A row's size may be missing; if present it is once, few, many or a size class.

clone size: few
V gene: TRBV5-1
D gene: -
J gene: TRBJ1-6
CDR3 protein: CASSLTGRNSPLHF
CDR3 DNA: TGCGCCAGCTCTCTGACAGGTCGGAATTCACCCCTCCACTTT

clone size: -
V gene: TRBV18
D gene: -
J gene: TRBJ1-4
CDR3 protein: CASSTGTWNEKLFF
CDR3 DNA: TGTGCCAGCTCAACCGGGACCTGGAATGAAAAACTGTTTTTT

clone size: many
V gene: TRBV18
D gene: TRBD2
J gene: TRBJ2-5
CDR3 protein: CASSSGLQETQYF
CDR3 DNA: TGTGCCAGCAGCTCGGGACTACAAGAGACCCAGTACTTC

clone size: few
V gene: TRBV20-1
D gene: -
J gene: TRBJ2-5
CDR3 protein: CSATETQYF
CDR3 DNA: TGCAGTGCTACTGAGACCCAGTACTTC

clone size: -
V gene: TRBV9
D gene: -
J gene: TRBJ2-7
CDR3 protein: CASSEGESPTDEQYF
CDR3 DNA: TGTGCCAGCAGTGAGGGGGAGTCTCCTACGGACGAGCAGTACTTC

clone size: -
V gene: TRBV15
D gene: -
J gene: TRBJ2-1
CDR3 protein: CATSPRAGRYNEQFF
CDR3 DNA: TGTGCCACCAGCCCCAGGGCGGGACGTTACAATGAGCAGTTCTTC

clone size: few
V gene: TRBV7-2
D gene: -
J gene: TRBJ2-5
CDR3 protein: CASSLGAGQGETQYF
CDR3 DNA: TGTGCCAGCAGCTTAGGGGCAGGTCAGGGGGAGACCCAGTACTTC

clone size: -
V gene: TRBV5-6
D gene: -
J gene: TRBJ2-4
CDR3 protein: CASSLAGLGAKNIQYF
CDR3 DNA: TGTGCCAGCAGCTTGGCCGGGTTGGGCGCCAAAAACATTCAGTACTTC

clone size: -
V gene: TRBV28
D gene: TRBD1
J gene: TRBJ2-5
CDR3 protein: CASRDRSFREQYF
CDR3 DNA: TGTGCCAGCCGGGACAGGAGCTTCAGGGAGCAGTACTTC

clone size: -
V gene: TRBV6-2/TRBV6-3
D gene: TRBD1
J gene: TRBJ2-7
CDR3 protein: CASSKRQGGYEQYF
CDR3 DNA: TGTGCCAGCAGTAAACGACAGGGGGGCTACGAGCAGTACTTC

clone size: -
V gene: TRBV5-1
D gene: TRBD2
J gene: TRBJ2-5
CDR3 protein: CASSYASGELGETQYF
CDR3 DNA: TGCGCCAGCAGCTATGCTAGCGGAGAGCTGGGGGAGACCCAGTACTTC

clone size: few
V gene: TRBV7-2
D gene: TRBD2
J gene: TRBJ2-4
CDR3 protein: CASSLGGGGAGNIQYF
CDR3 DNA: TGTGCCAGCAGCTTAGGAGGCGGGGGGGCGGGAAACATTCAGTACTTC

clone size: few
V gene: TRBV20-1
D gene: -
J gene: TRBJ2-7
CDR3 protein: CSARIRGRYEQYF
CDR3 DNA: TGCAGTGCTAGAATTCGGGGTCGATACGAGCAGTACTTC

clone size: -
V gene: TRBV7-9
D gene: -
J gene: TRBJ1-2
CDR3 protein: CASSPPGASGYTF
CDR3 DNA: TGTGCCAGCAGCCCGCCGGGAGCGAGTGGCTACACCTTC

clone size: -
V gene: TRBV4-3
D gene: -
J gene: TRBJ2-3
CDR3 protein: CASSRDWFADTQYF
CDR3 DNA: TGCGCCAGCAGCCGGGACTGGTTTGCGGATACGCAGTATTTT

clone size: -
V gene: TRBV20-1
D gene: TRBD2
J gene: TRBJ2-3
CDR3 protein: CSATASGRRSTDTQYF
CDR3 DNA: TGCAGTGCCACGGCTAGCGGGAGAAGGAGCACAGATACGCAGTATTTT

clone size: -
V gene: TRBV7-2
D gene: TRBD1
J gene: TRBJ1-2
CDR3 protein: CGSSLEEQGAYGYTF
CDR3 DNA: TGTGGCAGCAGCTTAGAGGAGCAGGGGGCCTATGGCTACACCTTC

clone size: -
V gene: TRBV10-3
D gene: TRBD1
J gene: TRBJ1-5
CDR3 protein: CASGQGAGQPQHF
CDR3 DNA: TGTGCCTCTGGACAGGGGGCAGGTCAGCCCCAGCATTTT

clone size: -
V gene: TRBV29-1
D gene: -
J gene: TRBJ2-1
CDR3 protein: CSVDRVSSYNEQFF
CDR3 DNA: TGCAGCGTTGATAGGGTGAGCTCCTACAATGAGCAGTTCTTC

clone size: once
V gene: TRBV20-1
D gene: TRBD1
J gene: TRBJ2-3
CDR3 protein: CSGNRDRVTDTQYF
CDR3 DNA: TGCAGTGGTAACCGGGACAGGGTTACAGATACGCAGTATTTT

clone size: -
V gene: TRBV5-1
D gene: -
J gene: TRBJ1-1
CDR3 protein: CASSLKGDMNTEAFF
CDR3 DNA: TGCGCCAGCAGCCTTAAGGGCGACATGAACACTGAAGCTTTCTTT

clone size: few
V gene: TRBV7-2
D gene: TRBD2
J gene: TRBJ2-3
CDR3 protein: CASSPVATSGGTDTQYF
CDR3 DNA: TGTGCCAGCAGCCCCGTCGCGACTAGCGGGGGCACAGATACGCAGTATTTT

clone size: -
V gene: TRBV15
D gene: -
J gene: TRBJ2-1
CDR3 protein: CATSRSGTAQGEQFF
CDR3 DNA: TGTGCCACCAGCAGATCAGGGACCGCTCAAGGGGAGCAGTTCTTC

clone size: -
V gene: TRBV7-2
D gene: -
J gene: TRBJ2-5
CDR3 protein: CASSSTDSGGTQYF
CDR3 DNA: TGTGCCAGCAGCTCCACTGACTCCGGGGGGACCCAGTACTTC

clone size: -
V gene: TRBV7-2
D gene: -
J gene: TRBJ2-7
CDR3 protein: CASSLETSTYEQYF
CDR3 DNA: TGTGCCAGCAGCTTAGAAACCAGTACCTACGAGCAGTACTTC

clone size: -
V gene: TRBV4-3
D gene: -
J gene: TRBJ1-2
CDR3 protein: CASSQGSGDGYTF
CDR3 DNA: TGCGCCAGCAGCCAAGGATCCGGGGATGGCTACACCTTC

clone size: -
V gene: TRBV6-4
D gene: -
J gene: TRBJ2-3
CDR3 protein: CASSDSWDSTDTQYF
CDR3 DNA: TGTGCCAGCAGTGACTCGTGGGACAGCACAGATACGCAGTATTTT

clone size: once
V gene: TRBV4-1
D gene: TRBD1
J gene: TRBJ1-2
CDR3 protein: CASSQLTRDREWGGSYYGYTF
CDR3 DNA: TGCGCCAGCAGCCAGTTAACTCGGGACAGGGAGTGGGGTGGTAGCTACTATGGCTACACCTTC

clone size: -
V gene: TRBV5-6
D gene: -
J gene: TRBJ1-2
CDR3 protein: CASSVDTGIGPSNYGYTF
CDR3 DNA: TGTGCCAGCAGCGTCGACACAGGGATTGGACCCTCTAACTATGGCTACACCTTC

clone size: -
V gene: TRBV12-3/TRBV12-4
D gene: -
J gene: TRBJ1-1
CDR3 protein: CASTPGSEAFF
CDR3 DNA: TGTGCCAGCACCCCCGGCTCGGAAGCTTTCTTT

clone size: -
V gene: TRBV6-1
D gene: -
J gene: TRBJ2-3
CDR3 protein: CASSDPTVPSTDTQYF
CDR3 DNA: TGTGCCAGCAGTGATCCGACAGTTCCTAGCACAGATACGCAGTATTTT

clone size: few
V gene: TRBV5-6
D gene: -
J gene: TRBJ2-6
CDR3 protein: CASAKGFGANVLTF
CDR3 DNA: TGTGCCAGCGCAAAGGGATTTGGGGCCAACGTCCTGACTTTC

clone size: few
V gene: TRBV4-3
D gene: -
J gene: TRBJ2-7
CDR3 protein: CASSQDFAAPSYEQYF
CDR3 DNA: TGCGCCAGCAGCCAAGATTTTGCAGCCCCGTCCTACGAGCAGTACTTC

clone size: many
V gene: TRBV6-5
D gene: TRBD1
J gene: TRBJ2-6
CDR3 protein: CASRRQGGSGANVLTF
CDR3 DNA: TGTGCCAGCAGACGACAGGGGGGCTCTGGGGCCAACGTCCTGACTTTC

clone size: -
V gene: TRBV7-8
D gene: -
J gene: TRBJ2-5
CDR3 protein: CASRPIQETQYF
CDR3 DNA: TGTGCCAGCAGACCAATACAAGAGACCCAGTACTTC

clone size: -
V gene: TRBV7-8
D gene: TRBD2
J gene: TRBJ2-1
CDR3 protein: CAGGFAGGPYNEQFF
CDR3 DNA: TGTGCCGGAGGATTCGCGGGGGGGCCCTACAATGAGCAGTTCTTC

clone size: once
V gene: TRBV28
D gene: TRBD2
J gene: TRBJ2-1
CDR3 protein: CASSSGGAYETQFF
CDR3 DNA: TGTGCCAGCAGTTCCGGGGGGGCATATGAGACCCAGTTCTTC

clone size: -
V gene: TRBV7-9
D gene: -
J gene: TRBJ1-4
CDR3 protein: CASSPEKGFNEKLFF
CDR3 DNA: TGTGCCAGCAGCCCAGAGAAGGGTTTTAATGAGAAACTGTTTTTT

clone size: -
V gene: TRBV28
D gene: -
J gene: TRBJ2-7
CDR3 protein: CASAYTSYSYEQYF
CDR3 DNA: TGTGCCAGCGCCTATACATCCTACTCCTACGAGCAGTACTTC

clone size: -
V gene: TRBV6-5
D gene: -
J gene: TRBJ2-5
CDR3 protein: CASSRSVESPETQYF
CDR3 DNA: TGTGCCAGCAGCCGCTCGGTAGAAAGTCCGGAGACCCAGTACTTC

clone size: -
V gene: TRBV27
D gene: -
J gene: TRBJ2-7
CDR3 protein: CASADTPYEQYF
CDR3 DNA: TGTGCCAGCGCGGACACTCCCTACGAGCAGTACTTC